What follows are 32 T cell receptor beta chains derived from one specimen sequenced in a study of blood T cell repertoires in COVID-19. TCRdb's table, derived via immunoSEQ multiplex PCR, lists solely in-frame clones and lacks some. The data show approximately 150,000 clones, with around 87% seen just once and about 4% held by the top ten. The sample comprised peripheral blood. All receptors derive from a woman aged 60-75 years with active or convalescent COVID-19.

The V gene is TRBV19, the J gene TRBJ2-5; D remains unclear. CDR1 LNHDA and CDR2 SQIVND come from the germline V gene (reference sequence). The length of the CDR3 is 14 residues. V lost 7 bases and J 0 bases, leaving 12 bases between the germline ends. As DNA, the CDR3 is TGTGCCAGTACCCCACACAGTGACCAAGAGACCCAGTACTTC. Protein product: CASTPHSDQETQYF.

This chain links TRBV9 with TRBJ2-3; TRBD2 might be the D (5 bases). In germline, CDR1 is SGDLS, CDR2 YYNGEE. Trimming stripped 2 bases from V and 2 bases from J, with 15 bases between. This CDR3 spans 16 amino acids. The CDR3 spells CASSVRSGDNTDTQYF. The CDR3 DNA reads TGTGCCAGCAGCGTTAGAAGCGGAGATAACACAGATACGCAGTATTTT.

This chain links TRBV20-1 with TRBJ2-7, with D perhaps TRBD1 or TRBD2 (6 bases each). The CDR3 loop spans 12 amino acids. CDR1 and CDR2 from the germline V gene are DFQATT and SNEGSKA (reference sequence). The V end was cut by 3 bases, the J end by 3 bases, with 9 bases between. The CDR3 spells CSASEGGYEQYF. The CDR3 coding sequence is TGCAGTGCTAGTGAGGGGGGCTACGAGCAGTACTTC.

The chain is built from TRBV6-6 and TRBJ1-1; a weak D match, TRBD1 (5 bases). CDR1 MNHNY and CDR2 SVGAGI come from the germline V gene (reference sequence). CDR3 length equals 13 residues. V lost 2 bases, J lost 3 bases, and 7 bases lay in between. CDR3 in DNA: TGTGCCAGCAGTTACGCCAGGGACACTGAAGCTTTCTTT. Translating it yields CASSYARDTEAFF.

This chain links TRBV5-4 with TRBJ1-2; D is uncertain. Per the germline V gene, CDR1 is SGHNT and CDR2 is YYREEE (reference sequence). The V gene lost 2 bases and the J gene lost 5 bases, with 13 bases spanning the gap. The CDR3 is 14 amino acids. The CDR3 reads CASSLPSSVYGYTF. In nucleotides, the CDR3 is TGTGCCAGCAGCTTACCGTCCAGCGTGTATGGCTACACCTTC.

This rearrangement joins TRBV10-3 to TRBJ1-1; D may be TRBD1 (5 bases). The germline V gene has CDR1 ENHRY and CDR2 SYGVKD. This CDR3 has 9 amino acids. Trimming cost V 10 bases and J 8 bases, with 8 bases left between them. The DNA of the CDR3 is TGTGCCACCCGGGGGGAAGCTTTCTTT. The encoded protein is CATRGEAFF.

The genes are TRBV18 and TRBJ2-1; 14 bases map to TRBD2. Germline assignment: CDR1 KGHSH and CDR2 LQKENI. The CDR3 length is 20 residues. The V segment lost 3 bases and the J segment 9 bases; nucleotides outside the gene matches: 19. The DNA of the CDR3 is TGTGCCAGCTCACCGGTACCGGGACTAGCGGGGGCCCTCGGCTTTAGTGAGCAGTTCTTC. Translation gives CASSPVPGLAGALGFSEQFF.

This chain joins TRBV2 and TRBJ1-5; TRBD1 agrees at 7 bases. This CDR3 is 14 amino acids long. V was pared by 6 bases and J by 5 bases, with 7 bases of the junction left unmatched. CDR1 SNHLY and CDR2 FYNNEI come from the germline V gene. CDR3 protein: CASSLQGEHQPQHF. CDR3 bases: TGTGCCAGCAGCCTCCAGGGGGAACATCAGCCCCAGCATTTT.

This rearrangement joins TRBV7-2 to TRBJ2-5; perhaps TRBD1 as D (6 bases). CDR3 length: 15 residues. Germline assignment: CDR1 SGHTA and CDR2 FQGNSA. Deletions cut 0 bases from V and 2 bases from J, with 10 bases between. The CDR3 spells CASSLARTAQETQYF. CDR3 coding DNA: TGTGCCAGCAGCTTAGCCCGGACAGCACAAGAGACCCAGTACTTC.

This clone was seen once. The V and J genes are TRBV6-1 and TRBJ1-5; 7 bases agree with TRBD1. The V and J ends lost 4 bases and 3 bases, in that order; junction bases with no gene match: 18. The CDR3 spans 19 residues. Germline V lookup: CDR1 MNHNS, CDR2 SASEGT. The chain's CDR3 is CASSALGQPFLIFNQPQHF. CDR3 in DNA: TGTGCCAGCAGTGCCTTGGGACAGCCATTTTTGATCTTCAATCAGCCCCAGCATTTT.

The V call is TRBV7-2, the J call TRBJ1-2; tentatively, D is TRBD1 (6 bases). The CDR3 is 15 amino acids. Germline V gene data show CDR1 as SGHTA and CDR2 as FQGNSA. V dropped 1 base and J dropped 4 bases, with 13 bases sitting between them. CDR3 sequence reads: CASSLDGTPFYGYTF. The CDR3 region has the DNA TGTGCCAGCAGCTTAGACGGGACACCCTTCTATGGCTACACCTTC.

This chain uses TRBV5-1 with TRBJ1-1; TRBD1 agrees at 7 bases. V trimming: 4 bases; J trimming: 2 bases; junction bases outside the gene matches: 8. The V gene's germline CDR1 is SGHRS and CDR2 YFSETQ. The CDR3 runs 15 residues. CDR3 residues: CASSPGQAGNTEAFF. In DNA form, the CDR3 reads TGCGCCAGCAGCCCCGGACAGGCTGGTAACACTGAAGCTTTCTTT.

The CDR3 loop is CASGPLAGVYEQYF. CDR3 bases: TGTGCCAGCGGGCCCCTAGCGGGGGTCTACGAGCAGTACTTC. This sequence joins TRBV2 and TRBJ2-7; 10 bases fit TRBD2. Trimming took 8 bases from V and 3 from J; bases not matched to a gene: 7. The CDR3 is made up of 14 amino acids. Germline values: CDR1 SNHLY, CDR2 FYNNEI.

This clone was seen only a few times. The rearrangement links TRBV14 to TRBJ2-5, with 11 bases aligning to TRBD2. Germline V gene sequence: CDR1 SGHDN, CDR2 FVKESK. The J segment lost 4 bases and the V segment lost 4 bases, leaving 8 bases of the junction unmatched. The CDR3 contains 16 residues. The CDR3 loop reads CASSPGLAGNRETQYF. Written as DNA, the CDR3 is TGTGCCAGCAGCCCCGGACTAGCGGGTAACAGAGAGACCCAGTACTTC.

This clone showed up just once. This CDR3 is CASSLGTGGGQPQHF. The DNA of the CDR3 is TGCGCCAGCAGCTTGGGGACAGGGGGTGGCCAGCCCCAGCATTTT. This chain joins TRBV5-1 and TRBJ1-5; 10 bases match TRBD1. J was trimmed by 7 bases and V by 0 bases; bases with no gene match: 4. The CDR3 is made up of 15 amino acids. The germline V gene encodes CDR1 SGHRS and CDR2 YFSETQ.

This sequence joins TRBV30 and TRBJ2-2; D perhaps matches TRBD1 (6 bases). CDR1 GTSNPN and CDR2 SVGIG come from the germline V gene (reference sequence). This CDR3 is 13 amino acids long. V was pared by 0 bases and J by 7 bases, with 9 bases between. The CDR3 DNA is TGTGCCTGGAGTGTTCAGGGGCACGGGGAGCTGTTTTTT. The encoded protein is CAWSVQGHGELFF.

The gene calls are TRBV6-5 and TRBJ2-7; 7 positions agree with TRBD1. Trimming cost V 6 bases and J 1 base; bases outside gene matches: 6. Germline V CDR1 and CDR2: MNHEY, SVGAGI. The CDR3 extends over 14 amino acids. The CDR3, as DNA: TGTGCCAGCAGGTCTACAGGGGATTCCTACGAGCAGTACTTC. The encoded protein is CASRSTGDSYEQYF.

V is TRBV4-3 and J is TRBJ2-7; 8 bases fit TRBD2. CDR3 length: 16 amino acids. J was trimmed by 3 bases and V by 0 bases; bases with no gene match: 7. Looked up from germline, CDR1 is LGHNA and CDR2 is YSLEER. The CDR3: CASSQDLRLASYEQYF. In nucleotides, the CDR3 is TGCGCCAGCAGCCAAGATCTGCGACTAGCGAGCTACGAGCAGTACTTC.

This chain connects TRBV6-5 to TRBJ1-4; D possibly corresponds to TRBD1 (5 bases). The CDR3 is 13 residues long. The ends were cut back, 6 bases at V and 6 bases at J, with 11 bases in the middle. CDR1 is MNHEY, CDR2 SVGAGI, per germline. The CDR3, as DNA: TGTGCCAGCAGCCCCGGGGGGGATGAAAAACTGTTTTTT. It encodes CASSPGGDEKLFF.

The genes are TRBV6-6 and TRBJ1-3; TRBD1 agrees at 7 bases. The CDR3 is 16 residues long. Per germline, CDR1 MNHNY and CDR2 SVGAGI (reference sequence). The J segment lost 2 bases and the V segment lost 5 bases, leaving 9 bases of the junction unmatched. The CDR3 sequence is CASSRRQGATGNTIYF. CDR3 bases: TGTGCCAGCAGTCGACGACAGGGAGCCACTGGAAACACCATATATTTT.

V usage is TRBV11-2 and J usage is TRBJ2-1; D gene ambiguous. Trimming pared 4 bases from V and 3 bases from J, leaving 10 bases between. The CDR3 has 14 residues. Germline-derived CDR1 and CDR2 are SGHAT and FQNNGV. Here the CDR3 reads CASSSRRLYNEQFF. The CDR3 bases are TGTGCCAGCAGCTCCCGCAGACTCTACAATGAGCAGTTCTTC.

The chain combines TRBV7-9 with TRBJ2-3; TRBD2 agrees at 10 bases. The junction had 8 bases not matched to a gene; V was cut back by 5 bases and J by 6 bases. This CDR3 is 15 amino acids long. Germline CDR1 is SEHNR and CDR2 is FQNEAQ (reference sequence). CDR3 in DNA: TGTGCCAGCAGCACCGGACTAGCGGTTGGTGATACGCAGTATTTT. Translated: CASSTGLAVGDTQYF.

The J gene is TRBJ2-3, the V gene TRBV11-2, with 9 bases identical to TRBD2. This CDR3 has 16 residues. V shed 4 bases and J 2 bases; nucleotides not matched to a gene: 7. CDR1 SGHAT and CDR2 FQNNGV come from the germline V gene. The DNA of the CDR3 is TGTGCCAGCAGCTCCTTCAGCGGGGGGAACACAGATACGCAGTATTTT. Its protein product is CASSSFSGGNTDTQYF.

The V and J genes are TRBV30 and TRBJ1-3; 9 nucleotides align to TRBD1. The length of the CDR3 is 14 residues. CDR1 GTSNPN and CDR2 SVGIG come from the germline V gene (reference sequence). Germline trimming cut 5 bases from V and 2 bases from J; bases unmatched to any gene: 4. CDR3: CAWLGTGTGNTIYF. The CDR3 bases are TGTGCCTGGCTCGGGACAGGGACTGGAAACACCATATATTTT.

The chain has TRBV9 and TRBJ2-6, with 7 bases aligning to TRBD1. From germline, CDR1 is SGDLS and CDR2 YYNGEE. The CDR3 has 19 amino acids. V gave up 0 bases and J gave up 0 bases; unmatched junction bases: 9. The CDR3 coding sequence is TGTGCCAGCAGCGTAGGCCAGGGGGTTGGCAGCTCTGGGGCCAACGTCCTGACTTTC. Its protein product is CASSVGQGVGSSGANVLTF. The variable domain in full, completed from reference TRBV9 and TRBJ2-6, reads DSGVTQTPKHLITATGQRVTLRCSPRSGDLSVYWYQQSLDQGLQFLIQYYNGEERAKGNILERFSAQQFPDLHSELNLSSLELGDSALYFCASSVGQGVGSSGANVLTFGAGSRLTVL.

V usage is TRBV30 and J usage is TRBJ1-5; TRBD1 aligns across 11 bases. This CDR3 has 17 amino acids. Germline V CDR1 and CDR2: GTSNPN, SVGIG (reference sequence). V gave up 0 bases and J gave up 7 bases; unmatched junction bases: 11. CDR3 DNA: TGTGCCTGGAGTGTCGACGGGACAGGGGGTTCCTGGCAGCCCCAGCATTTT. Its protein is CAWSVDGTGGSWQPQHF.

The chain combines TRBV4-3 with TRBJ2-3; 8 bases align to TRBD1. With 4 bases clipped from V and 4 bases from J, the junction kept 7 bases outside the gene matches. The germline CDR1 and CDR2 sequences are LGHNA and YSLEER. CDR3 length: 15 amino acids. The CDR3 DNA reads TGCGCCAGCAGCCTCCAGACAGGGGAGTCAGATACGCAGTATTTT. It yields the protein CASSLQTGESDTQYF.

On this clone itself: At one end, the junction sequence differs from germline, possibly due to a read error. This chain connects TRBV6-1 to TRBJ2-5; 9 positions agree with TRBD1. In germline, CDR1 is MNHNS, CDR2 SASEGT. This CDR3 is built from 16 residues. The CDR3 loop reads CASSEGDRVIVETQYF. In DNA, the CDR3 is TGTGCCAGCAGCGAAGGGGACAGGGTTATCGTAGAGACCCAGTACTTC.

The chain has TRBV11-2 and TRBJ2-5, with 8 bases identical to TRBD2. The germline V gene encodes CDR1 SGHAT and CDR2 FQNNGV. The length of the CDR3 is 14 residues. The ends lost 5 bases at V and 0 bases at J; junction bases unmatched: 2. The CDR3 DNA reads TGTGCCAGCAGCCTGCGGGGGGACCAAGAGACCCAGTACTTC. Encoded protein: CASSLRGDQETQYF. Together with reference TRBV11-2 and TRBJ2-5, the CDR3 gives the full variable domain: EAGVAQSPRYKIIEKRQSVAFWCNPISGHATLYWYQQILGQGPKLLIQFQNNGVVDDSQLPKDRFSAERLKGVDSTLKIQPAKLEDSAVYLCASSLRGDQETQYFGPGTRLLVL.

The chain employs TRBV2 and TRBJ2-2; D remains unclear. Germline values: CDR1 SNHLY, CDR2 FYNNEI. Trimming shortened V by 3 bases and J by 9 bases, and 11 bases separated the two germline ends. The CDR3 sequence is 13 residues long. The CDR3 here is CASSDRASRELFF. The CDR3 DNA reads as TGTGCCAGCAGTGATCGAGCGTCCAGGGAGCTGTTTTTT.

The V gene is TRBV7-2, the J gene TRBJ1-1; D gene unclear. Germline CDR1 reads SGHTA; CDR2 reads FQGNSA. This CDR3 is built from 14 residues. V lost 5 bases and J 1 base, leaving 11 bases between the germline ends. The DNA of the CDR3 is TGTGCCAGCAGCCGCTCCACCGGGAACACTGAAGCTTTCTTT. It is translated as CASSRSTGNTEAFF.

The chain employs TRBV5-1 and TRBJ2-1; the match to TRBD2 covers 14 bases. Per germline, CDR1 SGHRS and CDR2 YFSETQ. The junction had 3 bases not matched to a gene; V was cut back by 4 bases and J by 9 bases. This CDR3 has 14 residues. CDR3 DNA sequence: TGCGCCAGCAGCCCGGGACTAGCGGGGGTTGAGCAGTTCTTC. It specifies CASSPGLAGVEQFF.